The present T cell receptor (beta chain) was sequenced within a study of T cell responses to AZD1222 COVID-19 vaccine. CDR1 is SGHRS, CDR2 YFSETQ, per germline. CDR3 size: 14 residues. Deletions cut 2 bases from V and 0 bases from J, with 8 bases between. TCRdb's table, derived via immunoSEQ multiplex PCR, lists solely in-frame clones and lacks some. The sample lists 100,000 to 150,000 clones, 90% to 95% occurring once. The sequence was collected from an adult in good health. The chain combines TRBV5-1 with TRBJ1-2; D not certain. The sample was peripheral blood, taken on day 0 of AZD1222 vaccination. The CDR3 DNA reads as TGCGCCAGCAGCTTCATGTCAGCTAACTATGGCTACACCTTC. It yields the protein CASSFMSANYGYTF.